This T cell receptor beta chain was recovered during a study of early T cells in non-severe SARS-CoV-2 infection. Study information: Whole-blood bulk RNA, unsorted, was sequenced, and chains were unpaired.

Findings and caveats of the study: Database matching using VDJdb favored anti-spike CD8 responses, with private and CD4 specificities left missing.

The CDR3 has 12 residues. Germline-derived CDR1 and CDR2 are MNHNY and SVGAGI (reference sequence). Of note for this clonotype: The target antigen is unknown. Just one base apart from a much larger clone, this may be a read error.

Individual cDNA molecules each received unique molecular identifiers attached to them. TCRdb passed the 5' RACE reads through MiXCR, listing each CDR3 protein once. The sample has some 96,000 distinct CDR3 sequences; 9.5% to 11% are singletons. This sample comprised whole blood, obtained at baseline. The TCR sequence derives from an adult who was a healthcare worker with PCR-confirmed SARS-CoV-2 infection or an uninfected control (not recorded which). V gene TRBV6-6 combines with J gene TRBJ2-2; no definite D call. DNA of the CDR3: TGTGTCAGCAAACCCGGGCCCGGGGAGCTGTTTTTT. Protein sequence: CVSKPGPGELFF.